The present T cell receptor (beta chain) was sequenced within a study of Tregs in tolerant kidney transplant recipients. Findings of the study overall: The small number of patients limits these findings pending further validation. No direct test of biological reproducibility was done here. Activated donor B cell expansion appeared to reveal the most relevant donor-specific TCRbeta repertoire.

The CDR3 totals 15 residues. Germline V gene data show CDR1 as LNHDA and CDR2 as SQIVND (reference sequence). The ends were cut back, 3 bases at V and 4 bases at J, with 13 bases in the middle. On this clone itself: What it binds is not known.

Repertoires were generated with immunoSEQ multiplex PCR, while TCRdb's copy carries only in-frame clones and drops some. Of 90,000 or so clones listed, around nine tenths were seen once; the top ten hold 4.7%. Thawed PBMCs were FACS-sorted into unstimulated CD4+CD25+CD127- regulatory T cells, CD4+CD25- non-regulatory cells, CD4 and CD8 cells. Input material: CD8+ T cells from blood. The chain combines TRBV19 with TRBJ2-1, with D possibly being TRBD1 or TRBD2 (5 bases each). This receptor was identified in a human donor in good health. The chain's CDR3 is CASSITGRLYNEQFF. The CDR3 DNA reads as TGTGCCAGTAGTATCACGGGACGGCTTTACAATGAGCAGTTCTTC. Full variable domain (remainder filled in from reference TRBV19 and TRBJ2-1): DGGITQSPKYLFRKEGQNVTLSCEQNLNHDAMYWYRQDPGQGLRLIYYSQIVNDFQKGDIAEGYSVSREKKESFPLTVTSAQKNPTAFYLCASSITGRLYNEQFFGPGTRLTVL.